The source of this TCR beta chain is a study of cytomegalovirus exposure and HLA in healthy donors. Comment on this clone: The antigen remains unidentified.

General study findings and limits: No immune exposure information besides CMV serostatus was available.

It was with 60 Vbeta and 13 Jbeta primers that the PCR ran. Sequenced by immunoSEQ multiplex PCR; TCRdb stores in-frame clones only, minus some. The table includes under 150,000 clones, roughly 80% detected once. Specimen: PBMCs. This TCR derives from a middle-aged woman in good health and CMV-seropositive.

The CDR3 coding sequence is TGTGCCAGCAGCGTAGGTGCTAGCGGGGGGGTCACAGATACGCAGTATTTT. This gives the protein CASSVGASGGVTDTQYF. The chain couples TRBV9 to TRBJ2-3; 12 bases align to TRBD2. This CDR3 has 17 residues. Germline CDR1 SGDLS, CDR2 YYNGEE. The V and J ends lost 0 bases and 2 bases, in that order; junction bases with no gene match: 4.